Presented here are 13 T cell receptor beta chains from one specimen sequenced in a study of T cell responses to AZD1222 COVID-19 vaccine (dated by TCRdb to the early 2020s). What the time point label conveys for this sample: baseline before first vaccination. Library construction relied on the immunoSEQ multiplex PCR assay. TCRdb took over this immuneACCESS table, retaining in-frame rearrangements with V and J assigned. Such tables are incomplete; in checked studies, under half of the missing clones stem from an unresolved V gene, and the remainder is unexplained. This sample gives about 140,000 clones in total; 85% to 95% of them show up just once. The ten most abundant clones make up about 2.5% of the sample. The sequencing used peripheral blood, collected on day 0 of AZD1222 vaccination. These receptor sequences come from an adult in good health.

The chain combines TRBV3-1 (or the pseudogene TRBV3-2) with TRBJ2-7, with 13 bases fitting TRBD2. The CDR3 has 15 residues. Germline assignment: CDR1 LGHDT and CDR2 YNNKEL (reference sequence). J was trimmed by 4 bases and V by 5 bases; bases with no gene match: 5. This CDR3 is CASSFGTSGMYEQYF. In DNA form, the CDR3 reads TGTGCCAGCAGCTTTGGGACTAGCGGGATGTACGAGCAGTACTTC.

The CDR3 region is CASSQDEAAGGGNTIYF. The CDR3 DNA reads TGCGCCAGCAGCCAAGATGAAGCAGCAGGGGGGGGAAACACCATATATTTT. The chain employs TRBV4-1 and TRBJ1-3; the match to TRBD1 covers 7 bases. V lost 0 bases and J lost 4; bases outside the gene matches: 9. Germline assignment: CDR1 MGHRA and CDR2 YSYEKL. CDR3 length: 17 amino acids.

The V gene is TRBV7-6, the J gene TRBJ1-3, with D perhaps TRBD1 (6 bases). The CDR3 covers 16 residues. Trimming cost V 1 base and J 0 bases, with 10 bases left between them. Germline V CDR1 and CDR2: SGHVS, FNYEAQ. The CDR3 loop reads CASSLGTVVSGNTIYF. CDR3 in DNA: TGTGCCAGCAGCTTAGGGACAGTAGTCTCTGGAAACACCATATATTTT. The whole variable domain, remainder taken from reference TRBV7-6 and TRBJ1-3, is GAGVSQSPRYKVTKRGQDVALRCDPISGHVSLYWYRQALGQGPEFLTYFNYEAQQDKSGLPNDRFSAERPEGSISTLTIQRTEQRDSAMYRCASSLGTVVSGNTIYFGEGSWLTVV.

This clone was seen only a few times. J is TRBJ1-2 and V is TRBV6-5; a weak D match, TRBD1 (6 bases). V gave up 0 bases and J gave up 7 bases, with 9 bases separating them. CDR1 is MNHEY, CDR2 SVGAGI, per germline. The CDR3 consists of 13 residues. CDR3 amino acids: CASSYSPGVGYTF. The CDR3 DNA is TGTGCCAGCAGTTACTCGCCAGGGGTTGGCTACACCTTC.

This clone has a handful of counts. The J gene is TRBJ2-3, the V gene TRBV6-5; D assignment may be TRBD1 or TRBD2 (6 bases each). This CDR3 contains 14 residues. Germline assignment: CDR1 MNHEY and CDR2 SVGAGI. Trimming took off 6 bases at V and 4 bases at J, with 14 bases between the two ends. In nucleotides, the CDR3 is TGTGCCAGCAGAGGGGCAGGGGAGGCAGATACGCAGTATTTT. Residues: CASRGAGEADTQYF.

This clone was recorded only once. The chain combines TRBV7-6 with TRBJ1-3, with TRBD1 matching over 8 bases. With 0 bases clipped from V and 2 bases from J, the junction kept 15 bases outside the gene matches. The CDR3 is 20 residues long. The germline gives CDR1 SGHVS, CDR2 FNYEAQ. CDR3 DNA sequence: TGTGCCAGCAGCTTAGCCCGGGGGACAGGTATTCGTCAGGCTGGAAACACCATATATTTT. It specifies CASSLARGTGIRQAGNTIYF. Supplemented by reference TRBV7-6 and TRBJ1-3, the full variable domain reads GAGVSQSPRYKVTKRGQDVALRCDPISGHVSLYWYRQALGQGPEFLTYFNYEAQQDKSGLPNDRFSAERPEGSISTLTIQRTEQRDSAMYRCASSLARGTGIRQAGNTIYFGEGSWLTVV.

The chain joins TRBV5-6 to TRBJ1-2; D remains unclear. V was shortened by 0 bases and J by 2 bases, with 20 bases between the two germline ends. Germline CDR1 SGHDT, CDR2 YYEEEE. The CDR3 runs 18 residues. The CDR3 loop is CASSLVDALPTSNYGYTF. The CDR3 coding sequence is TGTGCCAGCAGCTTGGTGGACGCACTGCCTACCTCCAACTATGGCTACACCTTC.

V and J are TRBV7-8 and TRBJ2-3, with TRBD2 matching 7 bases. Germline CDR1 and CDR2: SGHVS and FQNEAQ. Trimming at V came to 3 bases and at J to 0 bases, leaving 3 bases not matched to a gene. The CDR3 is made up of 15 amino acids. The CDR3 loop reads CASSLGGYSTDTQYF. CDR3 bases: TGTGCCAGCAGCTTGGGGGGGTACAGCACAGATACGCAGTATTTT.

A note on this clone: The same CDR3 is also encoded by other DNA sequences in this sample. For the CDR3, the DNA is TGTGCCAGCAGCTTTGGAACTGAAGCTTTCTTT. It codes for CASSFGTEAFF. The chain recombines TRBV7-9 with TRBJ1-1; no clear D gene. The CDR3 has 11 residues. V lost 3 bases and J 5 bases, leaving 4 bases between the germline ends. Germline CDR1 is SEHNR and CDR2 is FQNEAQ (reference sequence).

The chain links TRBV27 to TRBJ2-1; D uncertain. The germline CDR1 and CDR2 sequences are MNHEY and SMNVEV (reference sequence). With 0 bases removed from V and 5 bases from J, the gap between germline ends came to 11 bases. The CDR3 length is 15 residues. The CDR3 region has the DNA TGTGCCAGCAGTTTATCGATAGCTACGGACAATGAGCAGTTCTTC. This gives the protein CASSLSIATDNEQFF.

The J gene is TRBJ2-7, the V gene TRBV7-9; D is ambiguous. The germline V gene encodes CDR1 SEHNR and CDR2 FQNEAQ (reference sequence). V lost 5 bases and J 10 bases, leaving 15 bases between the germline ends. The CDR3 is made up of 12 amino acids. The CDR3 nucleotides are TGTGCCAGCAGCCAACAAGAGGCGAGACAGTACTTC. It is translated as CASSQQEARQYF.

The CDR3 loop is CASMTYPSGNTIYF. The CDR3 DNA follows: TGTGCCAGTATGACCTACCCTTCTGGAAACACCATATATTTT. The V gene is TRBV19, the J gene TRBJ1-3; the D is unclear. The ends were cut back, 7 bases at V and 1 base at J, with 11 bases in the middle. The length of the CDR3 is 14 residues. CDR1 and CDR2 (germline): LNHDA, SQIVND (reference sequence).

The chain links TRBV14 to TRBJ2-7; tentatively, D is TRBD1 or TRBD2 (6 bases each). The CDR3 contains 16 residues. The ends were cut back, 4 bases at V and 5 bases at J, with 21 bases in the middle. Per germline, CDR1 SGHDN and CDR2 FVKESK. The CDR3 region is CASSPQGRGHRDEQYF. The CDR3 DNA follows: TGTGCCAGCAGCCCACAAGGACGGGGGCATCGGGACGAGCAGTACTTC.